Below are 7 T cell receptor beta chains sequenced from a single sample in a study of T cell responses to AZD1222 COVID-19 vaccine. Clones were sequenced by immunoSEQ multiplex PCR, and TCRdb holds only the in-frame ones, with some missing. The sample has roughly 140,000 clones; around 89% are singletons. Material: peripheral blood, obtained on day 0 of MenACWY control vaccination. All receptors derive from an adult in good health.

The chain employs TRBV13 and TRBJ2-3; D not resolved. CDR1 and CDR2 from the germline V gene are PRHDT and FYEKMQ (reference sequence). V lost 5 bases to trimming and J lost 5 bases, with 11 bases between them. CDR3 length: 13 amino acids. Here the CDR3 reads CASSPPVGDTQYF. CDR3 DNA sequence: TGTGCCAGCAGCCCACCGGTGGGAGATACGCAGTATTTT.

The chain employs TRBV6-5 and TRBJ1-5; 9 bases fit TRBD1. The CDR3 is 13 residues long. Trimming cost V 4 bases and J 6 bases; bases outside gene matches: 1. Looked up from germline, CDR1 is MNHEY and CDR2 is SVGAGI. The CDR3 DNA reads TGTGCCAGCAGTTCGACAGGGGGTCAGCCCCAGCATTTT. Translation: CASSSTGGQPQHF.

The rearrangement joins TRBV9 to TRBJ1-2, with unresolved D. CDR3 length: 13 residues. V was clipped by 0 bases and J by 4 bases, with 7 bases between them. The germline CDR1 and CDR2 sequences are SGDLS and YYNGEE. CDR3 amino acids: CASSVGSSYGYTF. DNA for the CDR3: TGTGCCAGCAGCGTAGGTTCCTCCTATGGCTACACCTTC.

The chain combines TRBV5-4 with TRBJ2-1; the match to TRBD2 covers 8 bases. Germline CDR1 reads SGHNT; CDR2 reads YYREEE (reference sequence). Germline trimming cut 6 bases from V and 5 bases from J; bases unmatched to any gene: 13. The CDR3 is 16 amino acids. CDR3: CASNAVSGSRNNEQFF. The CDR3 nucleotides read TGTGCCAGCAACGCGGTAAGCGGGAGTCGGAACAATGAGCAGTTCTTC.

The chain employs TRBV4-1 and TRBJ1-3, with 9 bases fitting TRBD1. V shed 4 bases and J 7 bases; nucleotides not matched to a gene: 2. There are 13 residues in the CDR3. The germline gives CDR1 MGHRA, CDR2 YSYEKL. The CDR3 DNA follows: TGCGCCAGCAGCCGGGACAGGGTGAACACCATATATTTT. Translation: CASSRDRVNTIYF.

CDR3 nucleotide sequence: TGTGCCAGCAGTCTGGGACAGGGGTTCGGTAATTCACCCCTCCACTTT. Residues: CASSLGQGFGNSPLHF. V gene TRBV2 combines with J gene TRBJ1-6; 10 bases align to TRBD1. This CDR3 region has 16 residues. Trimming cost V 5 bases and J 6 bases; bases outside gene matches: 7. The germline V gene has CDR1 SNHLY and CDR2 FYNNEI.

J is TRBJ2-7 and V is TRBV6-2 or TRBV6-3; D not resolved. The CDR3 totals 12 residues. Trimming removed 2 bases from V and 7 bases from J, with 9 bases in between. Per the germline V gene, CDR1 is MNHEY and CDR2 is SVGEGT. CDR3 amino acids: CASSYMRSEQYF. CDR3 sequence (DNA): TGTGCCAGCAGTTACATGAGGAGTGAGCAGTACTTC.